A single sample gave rise to the 17 T cell receptor beta chains below, sequenced in a study of blood T cell repertoires in COVID-19. Assay used: immunoSEQ multiplex PCR; TCRdb lists only in-frame clones, some missing. The table lists about 55,000 clones, over 80% of them singletons. The source material was peripheral blood. These receptors were obtained from a man in his 60s with acute or convalescent COVID-19.

The chain joins TRBV6-5 to TRBJ1-1; TRBD1 matches 8 bases. This CDR3 contains 14 residues. J gave up 2 bases and V 6 bases, and 5 bases lay outside the gene matches. Germline V lookup: CDR1 MNHEY, CDR2 SVGAGI. The CDR3 bases are TGTGCCAGCAGCCGACAGGGGCCAAACACTGAAGCTTTCTTT. It specifies CASSRQGPNTEAFF.

This chain links TRBV4-2 with TRBJ2-7; 8 nucleotides match TRBD1. The CDR3 contains 15 residues. Looked up from germline, CDR1 is LGHNA and CDR2 is YNFKEQ. With 0 bases clipped from V and 3 bases from J, the junction kept 4 bases outside the gene matches. The CDR3 nucleotides are TGTGCCAGCAGCCAAGAGGGACAGGTTATCTACGAGCAGTACTTC. It yields the protein CASSQEGQVIYEQYF.

V gene TRBV5-1 combines with J gene TRBJ2-2; the D gene is possibly TRBD1 (5 bases). The CDR3 covers 14 residues. Deletions cut 6 bases from V and 1 base from J, with 10 bases between. Germline values: CDR1 SGHRS, CDR2 YFSETQ. CDR3 sequence (DNA): TGCGCCAGCATAGACAGTGAGAACACCGGGGAGCTGTTTTTT. It codes for CASIDSENTGELFF.

This chain uses TRBV6-2 or TRBV6-3 with TRBJ1-5; no reliable D call. V was shortened by 2 bases and J by 4 bases, with 18 bases between the two germline ends. From germline, CDR1 is MNHEY and CDR2 SVGEGT. The CDR3 loop spans 17 amino acids. CDR3 sequence: CASSYATLRHSNQPQHF. The CDR3 DNA reads TGTGCCAGCAGTTACGCTACTTTACGACATTCGAATCAGCCCCAGCATTTT.

The genes are TRBV2 and TRBJ1-1; TRBD1 is a possible D gene (5 bases). In germline, CDR1 is SNHLY, CDR2 FYNNEI. The CDR3 has 13 residues. V lost 5 bases and J lost 1, with 8 bases in between. CDR3 DNA: TGTGCCAGCAGTAGAGACAGGAACACTGAAGCTTTCTTT. Translating it yields CASSRDRNTEAFF.

The chain combines TRBV18 with TRBJ2-1; TRBD1 matches at 9 bases. V dropped 0 bases and J dropped 7; count of bases not matched to a gene: 7. Germline V gives CDR1 KGHSH, CDR2 LQKENI. The CDR3 covers 16 residues. The CDR3 spells CASSPPSGQGWNEQFF. The CDR3 DNA reads as TGTGCCAGCTCACCACCGTCGGGACAGGGATGGAATGAGCAGTTCTTC.

This chain links TRBV24-1 with TRBJ2-2; a weak D match, TRBD1 (6 bases). CDR1 and CDR2 (germline): KGHDR, SFDVKD. The ends were cut back, 5 bases at V and 0 bases at J, with 12 bases in the middle. This CDR3 comprises 16 residues. The CDR3 loop reads CATSGGQSSNTGELFF. The CDR3 DNA sequence: TGTGCCACCAGTGGGGGACAAAGCTCGAACACCGGGGAGCTGTTTTTT.

The rearrangement links TRBV10-3 to TRBJ2-2, with TRBD2 matching 8 bases. V gave up 7 bases and J gave up 4 bases; unmatched junction bases: 20. This CDR3 contains 19 residues. Germline CDR1 is ENHRY and CDR2 is SYGVKD. CDR3 in DNA: TGTGCCATCAAACTGATTCCCTCGGGGGGGGAGGCGAGCACCGGGGAGCTGTTTTTT. Translation gives CAIKLIPSGGEASTGELFF.

The chain has TRBV27 and TRBJ1-5; weak D call: TRBD1 (6 bases). The CDR3 length is 14 residues. Germline CDR1 and CDR2: MNHEY and SMNVEV (reference sequence). Trimming removed 6 bases at V and 3 bases at J, with 12 bases between. CDR3 loop: CASRVGGANQPQHF. The CDR3 DNA reads as TGTGCCAGCAGGGTGGGGGGGGCCAATCAGCCCCAGCATTTT.

The chain recombines TRBV24-1 with TRBJ2-1; no firm D call. This CDR3 region has 12 residues. Germline-derived CDR1 and CDR2 are KGHDR and SFDVKD. V was shortened by 6 bases and J by 4 bases, with 6 bases between the two germline ends. CDR3 in DNA: TGTGCCACCAGTACCGAGTACAATGAGCAGTTCTTC. Translated: CATSTEYNEQFF.

Regarding this clone: This sample includes further DNA sequences coding for the same CDR3. This chain uses TRBV28 with TRBJ1-2; D is uncertain. Germline loops: CDR1 MDHEN, CDR2 SYDVKM. The CDR3 has 11 amino acids. V gave up 4 bases and J gave up 2 bases, with 2 bases separating them. CDR3 sequence reads: CASSSNYGYTF. The DNA of the CDR3 is TGTGCCAGCAGTTCAAACTATGGCTACACCTTC.

The chain links TRBV6-5 to TRBJ1-1; D might be TRBD1 (6 bases). CDR3 length equals 14 residues. Germline assignment: CDR1 MNHEY and CDR2 SVGAGI. Trimming left V 6 bases short and J 5 bases short, with 16 bases between. CDR3 sequence (DNA): TGTGCCAGCAGGCCCACAGGGACCTCGACTGAAGCTTTCTTT. The encoded protein is CASRPTGTSTEAFF.

This chain links TRBV13 with TRBJ2-7, with a weak D call TRBD1 (6 bases). V was shortened by 0 bases and J by 4 bases, with 10 bases between the two germline ends. CDR1 is PRHDT, CDR2 FYEKMQ, per germline (reference sequence). The CDR3 consists of 14 residues. CDR3 residues: CASSLGRRGYEQYF. In DNA, the CDR3 is TGTGCCAGCAGCTTAGGCCGCAGGGGTTACGAGCAGTACTTC.

CDR3 sequence reads: CASRRWAGESSYNSPLHF. In nucleotides, the CDR3 is TGTGCCAGCAGGAGGTGGGCAGGGGAAAGCTCCTATAATTCACCCCTCCACTTT. This rearrangement joins TRBV6-4 to TRBJ1-6; D might be TRBD1 (6 bases). With 6 bases removed from V and 0 bases from J, the gap between germline ends came to 18 bases. The CDR3 is made up of 18 amino acids. CDR1 and CDR2 from the germline V gene are MRHNA and SNTAGT.

Only one count was recorded for this clone. The chain carries TRBV29-1 and TRBJ1-4, with 11 nucleotides matching TRBD1. Germline values: CDR1 SQVTM, CDR2 ANQGSEA. J was trimmed by 1 base and V by 7 bases; bases with no gene match: 2. This CDR3 has 14 residues. CDR3 amino acids: CSAGQGETNEKLFF. CDR3 DNA: TGCAGCGCGGGACAGGGGGAAACTAATGAAAAACTGTTTTTT.

This rearrangement joins TRBV29-1 to TRBJ1-2, with D tentatively TRBD1 (5 bases). V lost 3 bases to trimming and J lost 5 bases, with 16 bases between them. In germline, CDR1 is SQVTM, CDR2 ANQGSEA. The CDR3 sequence is 14 residues long. CDR3 bases: TGCAGCGTTGACCCGGGGGATTGGGTTTATGGCTACACCTTC. Its translation is CSVDPGDWVYGYTF.

The rearrangement links TRBV6-5 to TRBJ1-2, with 8 bases that match TRBD1. The V gene end was trimmed by 6 bases and the J gene end by 4 bases; junction bases not matched to a gene: 10. The CDR3 runs 15 residues. Germline V gene sequence: CDR1 MNHEY, CDR2 SVGAGI. CDR3 sequence reads: CASRGEAGGTYGYTF. In nucleotides, the CDR3 is TGTGCCAGCAGGGGGGAGGCAGGGGGCACCTATGGCTACACCTTC.